The 3 T cell receptor beta chains given below trace back to one sample, sequenced in a study of T cells in Graves' hyperthyroidism and ophthalmopathy. RNA transcripts gave rise to amplified TCR beta CDR3 regions. A first-round RT-PCR of the TCR CDR3 used the HTBI primer set. One entry per CDR3 protein results from TCRdb running MiXCR on the multiplex PCR reads. The data show around 340,000 distinct CDR3 sequences, about 18% seen once. The source material was blood. All receptors derive from a woman aged 30 to 39 with Graves' hyperthyroidism that later progressed to Graves' ophthalmopathy.

This clonotype came up many times. This sequence joins TRBV9 and TRBJ2-3, with 7 nucleotides matching TRBD1. CDR1 and CDR2 from the germline V gene are SGDLS and YYNGEE. CDR3 length equals 15 residues. The V segment lost 0 bases and the J segment 7 bases; nucleotides outside the gene matches: 8. The CDR3 protein is CASSVEGTASNTQYF. CDR3 nucleotide sequence: TGTGCCAGCAGCGTAGAAGGGACAGCTTCGAATACGCAGTATTTT.

Points on this clonotype: A read error may explain this, as a much larger clone is one base away. V and J are TRBV10-2 and TRBJ2-1, with a possible D match to TRBD1 (7 bases). CDR3 length: 14 residues. Per germline, CDR1 WSHSY and CDR2 SAAADI. Here the CDR3 reads CASKGRGVYNAQFF. Written as DNA, the CDR3 is TGCGCCAGCAAGGGCAGGGGGGTGTACAATGCGCAGTTCTTC.

This clonotype was observed many times. The V gene is TRBV20-1, the J gene TRBJ1-6, with D unresolved. The CDR3 totals 15 residues. Trimming stripped 2 bases from V and 0 bases from J, with 8 bases between. The germline gives CDR1 DFQATT, CDR2 SNEGSKA (reference sequence). Here the CDR3 DNA reads TGCAGTGCTAGAACCGGGATCTCCTATAATTCACCCCTCCACTTT. Translated: CSARTGISYNSPLHF.